This TCR beta chain was profiled in a study (dated by TCRdb to between 2014 and 2017). General notes on the study: The study examined whether tumor-infiltrating Tregs in breast cancer are drawn from blood Tregs or arise in situ by conversion from other CD4+ T cell subsets.

In its sample, this clonotype was seen a few times. It has no known antigen specificity. One base away lies a much larger clone, so this may be a sequencing read error. Tregs were isolated as CD4+CD25+CD127-/low cells. Tregs, naive and memory CD4+ T cells from tumor, blood and ipsilateral draining lymph nodes of about 5 breast cancer patients underwent full-length TCR alpha and beta sequencing. Tumor tissue, along with lymph nodes from ipsilateral axillary dissection, was perfused with PBS, minced, and then digested using collagenase I and hyaluronidase. FACS confirmed that the sorted cell populations were more than 90% pure. Amplification of full-length TCR variable regions was done by 5' RACE PCR using constant-region reverse primers, and this step was followed by semi-nested PCR with Nested Universal Primer A. The ReliaPrep RNA Cell Miniprep System was used to extract total RNA, which was then reverse transcribed into 5'RACE-ready cDNA with the SMARTer RACE 5'/3' Kit. Multiplex adaptors were used to barcode full-length TCR alpha and beta libraries, and the barcoded libraries were sequenced on an Illumina MiSeq. In the paper's pipeline: For each of nine subset-tissue groups, sequencing data from the five patients were pooled, and the groups were compared by unsupervised clustering of TCR gene usage. Repertoire similarity was calculated with the Morisita-Horn index, weighting shared sequences by their contribution to each repertoire. TCRdb reprocessed the public reads (quality trimming at Q25 with fastp, clone calling with MiXCR) and kept in-frame beta chains. When rows share a CDR3 protein, they turn into one entry using the most common DNA and genes. The V and J calls and clone size come from TCRdb's table, not from the authors' own analysis. The sample yields around 30,000 distinct CDR3 sequences; over 20% were counted once. 2.3% of the sample lies in the top ten.

The germline V gene encodes CDR1 DFQATT and CDR2 SNEGSKA (reference sequence). Measured from the cysteine to the phenylalanine, the CDR3 is 15 residues long. Solely the CDR3 DNA is kept, with 45 bases framed from the first base. Results and caveats for the whole study, not just this receptor: The TCR gene usage of tumor memory CD4+ T cells clustered together with blood and lymph node memory CD4+ cells and with lymph node naive CD4+ cells. The greatest overlap of tumor-infiltrating Treg TCR alpha and beta sequences was with tumor naive CD4+ T cells, followed next by blood naive CD4+ T cells. The validation in the larger cohort was limited to a single TCR beta V-J rearrangement instead of whole repertoires.

Material for sequencing was tumor-infiltrating Tregs sorted from the breast tumor. The chain employs TRBV20-1 and TRBJ2-1, and TRBD2 may be the D gene, going by 5 matching bases. The origin of this receptor is a female donor with breast cancer. For the CDR3, the sequence is CSARVDWAAYNEQCF. In nucleotides, the sequence is TGCAGTGCTAGGGTGGACTGGGCGGCCTACAATGAGCAGTGCTTC.